Presented here are 23 T cell receptor beta chains from one specimen sequenced in a study of cytomegalovirus exposure and HLA in healthy donors. Amplification used 60 Vbeta primers and 13 Jbeta primers. TCRdb keeps only in-frame clones here, not all; method: immunoSEQ multiplex PCR. Its listing shows approximately 72,000 clones. Sample: PBMCs. All receptors derive from a woman aged 40 to 49 in good health and CMV-seropositive.

The rearrangement uses TRBV9 and TRBJ1-4, with 10 bases that match TRBD1. The V gene end was trimmed by 4 bases and the J gene end by 4 bases; junction bases not matched to a gene: 10. CDR1 SGDLS and CDR2 YYNGEE come from the germline V gene. This CDR3 is 17 amino acids long. The CDR3 loop reads CASSPMAWDRGNEKLFF. DNA for the CDR3: TGTGCCAGCAGCCCCATGGCCTGGGACAGGGGTAATGAAAAACTGTTTTTT.

This chain connects TRBV7-3 to TRBJ2-1; TRBD1 matches at 7 bases. The CDR3 runs to 13 residues. Germline V gives CDR1 SGHTA, CDR2 FQGTGA. V was clipped by 5 bases and J by 9 bases; unmatched bases: 7. This CDR3 is CASSMGQFSEQFF. The CDR3, as DNA: TGTGCCAGCAGCATGGGACAGTTCAGTGAGCAGTTCTTC.

This rearrangement joins TRBV27 to TRBJ2-7, with D unresolved. The CDR3 consists of 13 residues. The germline CDR1 and CDR2 sequences are MNHEY and SMNVEV (reference sequence). V was trimmed by 6 bases and J by 3 bases, leaving 12 bases between them. CDR3 bases: TGTGCCAGCAGCCTAACTGTCCTCTACGAGCAGTACTTC. Its protein product is CASSLTVLYEQYF.

This CDR3 reads CASGLTQGVDTGELFF. Written as DNA, the CDR3 is TGTGCTAGTGGTTTGACACAGGGGGTTGACACCGGGGAGCTGTTTTTT. V and J are TRBV12-5 and TRBJ2-2; 8 nucleotides agree with TRBD1. Germline CDR1 reads LGHNT; CDR2 reads FRNRAP. Unmatched junction bases numbered 5, after V lost 2 bases and J lost 3 bases. CDR3 size: 16 residues. Filled out from reference TRBV12-5 and TRBJ2-2, the complete variable domain reads DARVTQTPRHKVTEMGQEVTMRCQPILGHNTVFWYRQTMMQGLELLAYFRNRAPLDDSGMPKDRFSAEMPDATLATLKIQPSEPRDSAVYFCASGLTQGVDTGELFFGEGSRLTVL.

The V call is TRBV11-2, the J call TRBJ2-3, with D possibly being TRBD1 (6 bases). Deletions cut 5 bases from V and 0 bases from J, with 15 bases between. CDR1 SGHAT and CDR2 FQNNGV come from the germline V gene. The CDR3 totals 16 residues. The CDR3 DNA is TGTGCCAGCAGCCGACACAGAGGACAGAGCACAGATACGCAGTATTTT. Translating it yields CASSRHRGQSTDTQYF.

The CDR3 DNA is TGTGCCAGCAGACAGGGGGAGACCCAGTACTTC. This codes for CASRQGETQYF. The genes are TRBV27 and TRBJ2-5; 7 positions match TRBD1. CDR3 length: 11 amino acids. The V segment lost 6 bases and the J segment 5 bases; nucleotides outside the gene matches: 0. The germline CDR1 and CDR2 sequences are MNHEY and SMNVEV (reference sequence).

This rearrangement joins TRBV29-1 to TRBJ2-1, with 8 bases lining up with TRBD1. CDR1 SQVTM and CDR2 ANQGSEA come from the germline V gene. Trimming cost V 4 bases and J 5 bases; bases outside gene matches: 10. The CDR3 has 15 amino acids. CDR3 coding DNA: TGCAGCGTTGGCGCAGGGGGCATCGGGAACAATGAGCAGTTCTTC. Its protein product is CSVGAGGIGNNEQFF.

The chain is built from TRBV18 and TRBJ1-4; no clear D gene. Trimming pared 0 bases from V and 0 bases from J, leaving 11 bases between. CDR3 size: 17 residues. From germline, CDR1 is KGHSH and CDR2 LQKENI. CDR3 nucleotide sequence: TGTGCCAGCTCACCACCGAGAGGCTTATCAACTAATGAAAAACTGTTTTTT. The encoded protein is CASSPPRGLSTNEKLFF. Full variable domain (outside the CDR3, taken from reference TRBV18 and TRBJ1-4): NAGVMQNPRHLVRRRGQEARLRCSPMKGHSHVYWYRQLPEEGLKFMVYLQKENIIDESGMPKERFSAEFPKEGPSILRIQQVVRGDSAAYFCASSPPRGLSTNEKLFFGSGTQLSVL.

This chain uses TRBV6-5 with TRBJ2-5; D is perhaps TRBD1 (6 bases). Matching the DNA end better, TRBJ2-7 makes the J call doubtful. CDR3 length: 12 residues. CDR1 and CDR2 (germline): MNHEY, SVGAGI. CDR3 residues: CASSRGGSEQYF. The CDR3 DNA reads as TGTGCCAGCAGTAGAGGGGGAAGCGAGCAGTACTTC.

The rearrangement links TRBV6-4 to TRBJ2-2, with D maybe TRBD2 (5 bases). V was pared by 4 bases and J by 0 bases, with 6 bases between. Germline CDR1 reads MRHNA; CDR2 reads SNTAGT. The CDR3 has 14 amino acids. For the CDR3, the DNA is TGTGCCAGCAGTGCCGGGGCGAACACCGGGGAGCTGTTTTTT. Amino acid sequence: CASSAGANTGELFF.

The V gene is TRBV13, the J gene TRBJ1-3; 7 bases are shared with TRBD1. Trimming took 3 bases from V and 2 from J; bases not matched to a gene: 7. Germline CDR1 reads PRHDT; CDR2 reads FYEKMQ (reference sequence). The CDR3 has 16 residues. In DNA form, the CDR3 reads TGTGCCAGCAGCTTCCCCCGACAGGGAACTGGAAACACCATATATTTT. Translated: CASSFPRQGTGNTIYF.

The chain recombines TRBV6-4 with TRBJ2-1; tentative D call: TRBD1 (6 bases). CDR3 length: 14 residues. From germline, CDR1 is MRHNA and CDR2 SNTAGT. Trimming pared 5 bases from V and 5 bases from J, leaving 13 bases between. The CDR3 DNA reads TGTGCCAGCAGTCTCCGGGACAACCACAATGAGCAGTTCTTC. This encodes CASSLRDNHNEQFF.

This rearrangement joins TRBV9 to TRBJ2-7; TRBD1 matches 9 bases. The CDR3 is made up of 15 amino acids. V shed 2 bases and J 4 bases; nucleotides not matched to a gene: 7. Germline CDR1 and CDR2: SGDLS and YYNGEE. The CDR3 sequence is CASSVSGTGIYEQYF. Here the CDR3 DNA reads TGTGCCAGCAGCGTCAGCGGGACAGGGATTTACGAGCAGTACTTC.

The chain uses TRBV18 and TRBJ2-2; 10 bases match TRBD2. The J segment lost 3 bases and the V segment lost 3 bases, leaving 4 bases of the junction unmatched. This CDR3 contains 16 residues. CDR1 and CDR2 from the germline V gene are KGHSH and LQKENI. The CDR3 spells CASSPALAGDTGELFF. The CDR3 DNA reads as TGTGCCAGCTCACCGGCCCTAGCGGGAGACACCGGGGAGCTGTTTTTT.

The chain employs TRBV19 and TRBJ1-5; D is possibly TRBD1 (5 bases). Germline loops: CDR1 LNHDA, CDR2 SQIVND (reference sequence). This CDR3 region has 15 residues. Trimming removed 7 bases at V and 7 bases at J, with 20 bases between. The CDR3 DNA reads as TGTGCCAGTACCATTAGGACAATGGTGGGCCAGCCCCAGCATTTT. It translates to CASTIRTMVGQPQHF.

The chain carries TRBV5-1 and TRBJ2-1; D may be TRBD1 (6 bases). Per germline, CDR1 SGHRS and CDR2 YFSETQ. CDR3 size: 15 residues. The V and J ends lost 1 base and 6 bases respectively, with 14 bases between them. Here the CDR3 DNA reads TGCGCCAGCAGCTTGTGGCCAGGGGCTCGCAATGAGCAGTTCTTC. It encodes CASSLWPGARNEQFF.

This chain connects TRBV27 to TRBJ2-1, with 10 bases matching TRBD2. The CDR3 sequence is 17 residues long. V was clipped by 6 bases and J by 2 bases; unmatched bases: 10. CDR1 is MNHEY and CDR2 is SMNVEV in the germline V gene (reference sequence). DNA of the CDR3: TGTGCCAGCAGGGGATCTAGCGGGAGCGCCCCCTACAATGAGCAGTTCTTC. Amino acids: CASRGSSGSAPYNEQFF.

The CDR3 DNA reads as TGTGCCAGCAGTTTTTCAGCGGGGGGGTATGGCTACACCTTC. The encoded protein is CASSFSAGGYGYTF. The J gene is TRBJ1-2, the V gene TRBV27, with D perhaps matching TRBD1 (5 bases). Per germline, CDR1 MNHEY and CDR2 SMNVEV (reference sequence). This CDR3 spans 14 amino acids. Trimming took 3 bases from V and 5 from J, leaving 13 bases between them.

The chain has TRBV9 and TRBJ1-2; possibly TRBD1 for D (5 bases). Germline V gene data show CDR1 as SGDLS and CDR2 as YYNGEE. This CDR3 contains 16 residues. Trimming took 3 bases from V and 7 from J, leaving 22 bases between them. The CDR3 loop reads CASSAPSRGVGGGYTF. The CDR3 region has the DNA TGTGCCAGCAGCGCCCCTTCCCGGGGCGTGGGGGGTGGCTACACCTTC.

V gene TRBV5-6 combines with J gene TRBJ2-7; TRBD1 matches at 10 bases. This CDR3 is 14 amino acids long. Per the germline V gene, CDR1 is SGHDT and CDR2 is YYEEEE. The trim removed 4 bases at V and 11 bases at J, leaving 12 bases unmatched. CDR3 nucleotide sequence: TGTGCCAGCAGCGGTGCAGGGACAGGGGAAGCGGAGTACTTC. This codes for CASSGAGTGEAEYF.

This sequence joins TRBV18 and TRBJ2-3; 7 bases are shared with TRBD2. Per the germline V gene, CDR1 is KGHSH and CDR2 is LQKENI. CDR3 size: 15 residues. V lost 3 bases to trimming and J lost 3 bases; unmatched junction nucleotides: 6. The CDR3 here is CASSPLQGGTDTQYF. The CDR3, as DNA: TGTGCCAGCTCACCTCTCCAGGGAGGGACAGATACGCAGTATTTT.

The V call is TRBV19, the J call TRBJ1-5; 10 positions match TRBD1. Looked up from germline, CDR1 is LNHDA and CDR2 is SQIVND (reference sequence). The CDR3 runs to 16 residues. V was clipped by 2 bases and J by 5 bases; unmatched bases: 6. CDR3 nucleotides: TGTGCCAGTAGTATAATTTCGGGGACAGGGGATCAGCCCCAGCATTTT. Its protein is CASSIISGTGDQPQHF.

The chain recombines TRBV11-3 with TRBJ1-1; 11 bases are a match to TRBD1. The ends lost 5 bases at V and 3 bases at J; junction bases unmatched: 2. The CDR3 has 14 residues. Germline assignment: CDR1 SGHNT and CDR2 YENEEA. The CDR3 loop reads CASSPGQGDTEAFF. The CDR3 nucleotides are TGTGCCAGCAGCCCGGGACAGGGGGACACTGAAGCTTTCTTT.